This T cell receptor (beta chain) was profiled in a study of shared clonotypes between healthy human individuals. Here immunoSEQ multiplex PCR was the method, and the copy in TCRdb shows in-frame clones only, minus some. The sample has roughly 320,000 clones, roughly 87% seen once; the top ten hold around 15%. The CDR3 runs 18 residues. The V segment lost 5 bases and the J segment 10 bases; nucleotides outside the gene matches: 24. Germline loops: CDR1 SGHRS, CDR2 YFSETQ. CD45RO+ cells were combined with CCR7-negative CD45RA+ TemRA cells to form CD8 memory. The V gene is TRBV5-1, the J gene TRBJ2-1; TRBD1 matches 7 bases. Material for sequencing was memory CD8+ T cells sorted from blood. Documented subset: CD45RO+ cells pooled with CCR7-negative TemRA cells. The clonotype was recovered from a man between 18 and 29 years old in good health. Here the CDR3 DNA reads TGCGCCAGCAGACAACCGGGACGAGGGACAGAGAGGTTCGGGGAGCAGTTCTTC. Encoded protein: CASRQPGRGTERFGEQFF.